The 12 T cell receptor beta chains in this list originate from one sample, sequenced in a study of shared clonotypes between healthy human individuals. CD45RO-negative, CCR7-positively selected cells formed the naive CD8 fraction, excluding terminally differentiated effector memory CD45RA+ cells. Using immunoSEQ multiplex PCR, the repertoire was profiled, and TCRdb retains in-frame clones only, with some absent. Found here are millions of clones, more than 85% of them singletons; the top ten hold more than 1.5%. The source material was naive CD8+ T cells from PBMCs. Receptors originate from a man younger than 35 in good health. Some clones in this sample may be carry-over from other donors' samples.

The CDR3 DNA sequence: TGTGCCAGCACCCCTTCGGGGGGCGGGCAAGAGACCCAGTACTTC. As protein: CASTPSGGGQETQYF. This rearrangement joins TRBV28 to TRBJ2-5; possibly TRBD2 for D (7 bases). This CDR3 contains 15 residues. Germline CDR1 and CDR2: MDHEN and SYDVKM. Trimming pared 7 bases from V and 2 bases from J, leaving 17 bases between. The variable domain in full, with the rest retrieved from reference TRBV28 and TRBJ2-5, is DVKVTQSSRYLVKRTGEKVFLECVQDMDHENMFWYRQDPGLGLRLIYFSYDVKMKEKGDIPEGYSVSREKKERFSLILESASTNQTSMYLCASTPSGGGQETQYFGPGTRLLVL.

The chain combines TRBV19 with TRBJ2-1; TRBD1 might be the D (6 bases). The CDR3 consists of 13 residues. Germline CDR1 LNHDA, CDR2 SQIVND (reference sequence). Trimming left V 5 bases short and J 4 bases short, with 9 bases between. The CDR3 region is CASSAQGYNEQFF. The CDR3 DNA sequence: TGTGCCAGTAGTGCCCAGGGGTACAATGAGCAGTTCTTC. The full variable domain, its missing parts supplied by reference TRBV19 and TRBJ2-1, is DGGITQSPKYLFRKEGQNVTLSCEQNLNHDAMYWYRQDPGQGLRLIYYSQIVNDFQKGDIAEGYSVSREKKESFPLTVTSAQKNPTAFYLCASSAQGYNEQFFGPGTRLTVL.

Comments on this clone: The junction departs from the called germline gene at one end, perhaps through a read error. The CDR3 protein is CASNQSRQLEGVRAEEKLFF. CDR3 bases: TGCGCCAGCAACCAAAGCCGACAGCTCGAAGGGGTCAGAGCCGAAGAAAAACTGTTTTTT. V and J are TRBV4-3 and TRBJ1-4; a possible D gene is TRBD1 (5 bases). CDR1 is LGHNA, CDR2 YSLEER, per germline. The length of the CDR3 is 20 residues.

To note about this clone: The identical CDR3 is also encoded by other nucleotide sequences in the sample. This chain links TRBV27 with TRBJ1-5, with D unclear. This CDR3 is built from 15 residues. V was shortened by 2 bases and J by 0 bases, with 8 bases between the two germline ends. Germline V gives CDR1 MNHEY, CDR2 SMNVEV (reference sequence). In DNA form, the CDR3 reads TGTGCCAGCAGTTTACTGGGGAATAGCAATCAGCCCCAGCATTTT. This sequence encodes CASSLLGNSNQPQHF.

This clone was counted once. The CDR3 reads CASSSDRGLPHTEAFF. DNA for the CDR3: TGTGCCAGCTCGTCGGACAGGGGGCTTCCACACACTGAAGCTTTCTTT. This chain uses TRBV18 with TRBJ1-1; 11 bases are a match to TRBD1. V was clipped by 6 bases and J by 3 bases; unmatched bases: 9. Germline CDR1 and CDR2: KGHSH and LQKENI. The CDR3 sequence is 16 residues long.

The J gene is TRBJ2-7, the V gene TRBV5-5; 9 nucleotides agree with TRBD1. This CDR3 region has 15 residues. The germline V gene encodes CDR1 SGHKS and CDR2 YYEKEE (reference sequence). Germline trimming cut 5 bases from V and 3 bases from J; bases unmatched to any gene: 9. CDR3 region: CASRTSGTGYYEQYF. The CDR3 DNA reads TGTGCCAGCAGGACCTCCGGGACAGGGTACTACGAGCAGTACTTC.

This chain uses TRBV28 with TRBJ2-2; D possibly corresponds to TRBD1 (6 bases). The CDR3 covers 17 residues. Trimming pared 3 bases from V and 1 base from J, leaving 15 bases between. Per the germline V gene, CDR1 is MDHEN and CDR2 is SYDVKM. DNA of the CDR3: TGTGCCAGCAGTTTTGTGTCGTGGACAGAGAACACCGGGGAGCTGTTTTTT. This encodes CASSFVSWTENTGELFF.

The chain is built from TRBV6-5 and TRBJ2-1; D is possibly TRBD1 or TRBD2 (5 bases each). CDR3 length: 13 residues. Trimming pared 5 bases from V and 4 bases from J, leaving 9 bases between. Germline V gene data show CDR1 as MNHEY and CDR2 as SVGAGI. CDR3 region: CASSIREYNEQFF. CDR3 DNA sequence: TGTGCCAGCAGTATCAGGGAGTACAATGAGCAGTTCTTC.

In nucleotides, the CDR3 is TGTGCCTGGAGAGGACTAGCGGGAGAATCCCATGAGCAGTTCTTC. Its protein product is CAWRGLAGESHEQFF. The chain links TRBV30 to TRBJ2-1; 13 bases match TRBD2. Trimming cost V 3 bases and J 8 bases; bases outside gene matches: 7. The germline V gene has CDR1 GTSNPN and CDR2 SVGIG (reference sequence). CDR3 size: 15 residues.

CDR3 bases: TGTGCCAGCAGCTTCCTGGCGGGAGAGGAAGAGACCCAGTACTTC. Protein: CASSFLAGEEETQYF. The chain combines TRBV5-4 with TRBJ2-5; TRBD2 agrees at 7 bases. The CDR3 has 15 amino acids. Germline-derived CDR1 and CDR2 are SGHNT and YYREEE (reference sequence). Trimming removed 2 bases from V and 3 bases from J; junction bases left unmatched: 7. Complete variable domain (other parts from reference TRBV5-4 and TRBJ2-5): ETGVTQSPTHLIKTRGQQVTLRCSSQSGHNTVSWYQQALGQGPQFIFQYYREEENGRGNFPPRFSGLQFPNYSSELNVNALELDDSALYLCASSFLAGEEETQYFGPGTRLLVL.

The V call is TRBV27, the J call TRBJ2-1, with D perhaps matching TRBD1 (6 bases). Between the trimmed V and J ends, which lost 5 bases and 3 bases, there was a span of 11 bases. The germline CDR1 and CDR2 sequences are MNHEY and SMNVEV (reference sequence). The CDR3 length is 14 residues. CDR3 DNA sequence: TGTGCCAGCAGTCCGGACAGCGACTACAATGAGCAGTTCTTC. Protein sequence: CASSPDSDYNEQFF.

This chain links TRBV11-2 with TRBJ2-7; possibly TRBD2 for D (6 bases). This CDR3 is 17 amino acids long. Per the germline V gene, CDR1 is SGHAT and CDR2 is FQNNGV. Deletions cut 4 bases from V and 6 bases from J, with 25 bases between. The CDR3 DNA reads TGTGCCAGCAGCTCCGGAGTTGTGGGGGGACCCCCGGGCGAGCAGTACTTC. This encodes CASSSGVVGGPPGEQYF.